The 20 T cell receptor beta chains in this list originate from one sample, sequenced in a study of blood T cell repertoires in COVID-19. The protocol was immunoSEQ multiplex PCR, while the TCRdb copy is restricted to in-frame clones and leaves out a portion. The sample has 35,000 to 45,000 clones; 70% to 85% are singletons. The source material was peripheral blood. These receptor sequences come from a woman aged 80 or older with acute or convalescent COVID-19.

In its sample, this clone is medium-sized (0.01 to 0.1%). The chain combines TRBV6-4 with TRBJ2-7; D possibly corresponds to TRBD2 (5 bases). Trimming removed 3 bases from V and 4 bases from J, with 13 bases in between. Germline values: CDR1 MRHNA, CDR2 SNTAGT. The CDR3 extends over 14 amino acids. The CDR3 is CASSDLGRKYEQYF. In nucleotides, the CDR3 is TGTGCCAGCAGTGATTTAGGGAGAAAGTACGAGCAGTACTTC.

The rearrangement joins TRBV5-6 to TRBJ1-1; D is perhaps TRBD1 (5 bases). V was clipped by 4 bases and J by 0 bases, with 16 bases between them. CDR1 SGHDT and CDR2 YYEEEE come from the germline V gene. CDR3 length: 16 residues. In nucleotides, the CDR3 is TGTGCCAGCAGCCAGGGTAACTTGTTCATGAACACTGAAGCTTTCTTT. This sequence encodes CASSQGNLFMNTEAFF.

V and J are TRBV25-1 and TRBJ2-3, with 11 bases fitting TRBD2. This CDR3 has 15 amino acids. The trim removed 10 bases at V and 3 bases at J, leaving 9 bases unmatched. Germline lookup yields CDR1 MGHDK and CDR2 SYGVNS. CDR3 loop: CATRVAGGKTDTQYF. In DNA, the CDR3 is TGTGCCACCAGAGTAGCGGGAGGGAAGACAGATACGCAGTATTTT. Supplemented by reference TRBV25-1 and TRBJ2-3, the full variable domain reads EADIYQTPRYLVIGTGKKITLECSQTMGHDKMYWYQQDPGMELHLIHYSYGVNSTEKGDLSSESTVSRIRTEHFPLTLESARPSHTSQYLCATRVAGGKTDTQYFGPGTRLTVL.

V and J are TRBV4-1 and TRBJ1-2, with a tentative D call TRBD1 (6 bases). CDR3 length: 18 residues. Germline CDR1 is MGHRA and CDR2 is YSYEKL. The V end was cut by 3 bases, the J end by 2 bases, with 22 bases between. The CDR3 DNA reads TGCGCCAGCAGCCATCTTAAAATAAGGGGGACGGCAAACTATGGCTACACCTTC. Its translation: CASSHLKIRGTANYGYTF.

The chain combines TRBV28 with TRBJ2-7; D is undetermined. V dropped 2 bases and J dropped 4 bases, with 9 bases sitting between them. The length of the CDR3 is 13 residues. The germline CDR1 and CDR2 sequences are MDHEN and SYDVKM. The DNA for the CDR3 is TGTGCCAGCAGTTTAATGTTTTCGTACGAGCAGTACTTC. Its translation: CASSLMFSYEQYF.

The chain joins TRBV19 to TRBJ1-3; D is undetermined. This CDR3 comprises 14 residues. CDR1 is LNHDA, CDR2 SQIVND, per germline (reference sequence). With 3 bases removed from V and 4 bases from J, the gap between germline ends came to 10 bases. For the CDR3, the DNA is TGTGCCAGTAGTATGAACAGAGACGGAAACACCATATATTTT. Translated, it gives CASSMNRDGNTIYF.

This clone was seen a handful of times. CDR3 in amino acids: CASSLVTGVEAFF. CDR3 DNA sequence: TGTGCCAGCAGCTTGGTGACAGGGGTTGAAGCTTTCTTT. The rearrangement uses TRBV5-6 and TRBJ1-1; 8 bases map to TRBD1. Germline values: CDR1 SGHDT, CDR2 YYEEEE. The ends lost 0 bases at V and 7 bases at J; junction bases unmatched: 2. The CDR3 extends over 13 amino acids.

The chain uses TRBV7-2 and TRBJ2-6; 8 bases agree with TRBD1. V shed 3 bases, J shed 0 bases, and the junction held 4 bases outside the gene matches. The germline gives CDR1 SGHTA, CDR2 FQGNSA. This CDR3 comprises 17 residues. The CDR3 loop reads CASSFGTGSSGANVLTF. The CDR3 coding sequence is TGTGCCAGCAGCTTTGGGACAGGAAGCTCTGGGGCCAACGTCCTGACTTTC.

This rearrangement joins TRBV30 to TRBJ1-6; D gene uncertain. V lost 2 bases and J lost 13, with 9 bases in between. Per the germline V gene, CDR1 is GTSNPN and CDR2 is SVGIG (reference sequence). The CDR3 is made up of 11 amino acids. This chain's CDR3 is CAWSSPSPLHF. The CDR3, as DNA: TGTGCCTGGAGTTCCCCTTCGCCCCTCCACTTT.

This clone showed up just a few times. V and J are TRBV5-1 and TRBJ1-4; 7 positions agree with TRBD1. Germline CDR1 reads SGHRS; CDR2 reads YFSETQ. The CDR3 runs 13 residues. J lost 7 bases, V lost 0 bases, and 0 bases had no gene match. CDR3 DNA sequence: TGCGCCAGCAGCTTGGACAGGGGTGAAAAACTGTTTTTT. Translated: CASSLDRGEKLFF.

This clone was recorded once. V and J are TRBV3-1 (or the pseudogene TRBV3-2) and TRBJ2-1; 7 bases match TRBD1. This CDR3 has 14 residues. Trimming removed 4 bases from V and 6 bases from J; junction bases left unmatched: 6. Germline-derived CDR1 and CDR2 are LGHDT and YNNKEL (reference sequence). The CDR3 DNA reads as TGTGCCAGCAGCCGACAAACAGGGGCCAATGAGCAGTTCTTC. It translates to CASSRQTGANEQFF.

V gene TRBV20-1 combines with J gene TRBJ2-2, with 10 bases aligning to TRBD1. J was trimmed by 4 bases and V by 4 bases; bases with no gene match: 3. From germline, CDR1 is DFQATT and CDR2 SNEGSKA (reference sequence). The CDR3 loop spans 14 amino acids. CDR3: CSATDRGLTGELFF. The CDR3 nucleotides read TGCAGTGCTACTGACAGGGGGCTCACCGGGGAGCTGTTTTTT.

The CDR3 nucleotides read TGTGCCATCAATCCAGGGTCGACAGATACGCAGTATTTT. Its protein product is CAINPGSTDTQYF. The chain joins TRBV10-3 to TRBJ2-3, with D possibly matching TRBD1 (5 bases). This CDR3 spans 13 amino acids. Germline V CDR1 and CDR2: ENHRY, SYGVKD. The V gene lost 7 bases and the J gene lost 3 bases, with 11 bases spanning the gap.

The chain has TRBV19 and TRBJ2-1; D remains unclear. V lost 5 bases and J 8 bases, leaving 10 bases between the germline ends. Germline V gene sequence: CDR1 LNHDA, CDR2 SQIVND (reference sequence). The CDR3 spans 12 residues. CDR3 sequence reads: CASSPQAHEQFF. CDR3 nucleotide sequence: TGTGCCAGTAGTCCCCAGGCCCATGAGCAGTTCTTC.

The sample holds one count of this clone. V is TRBV29-1 and J is TRBJ1-1; 8 nucleotides line up with TRBD1. Germline CDR1 and CDR2: SQVTM and ANQGSEA. This CDR3 spans 14 amino acids. V lost 1 base and J lost 2; bases outside the gene matches: 3. The DNA of the CDR3 is TGCAGCGTTGAAGGGACAGGGATCAACACTGAAGCTTTCTTT. Amino acid sequence: CSVEGTGINTEAFF.

The chain is built from TRBV29-1 and TRBJ2-3; D may be TRBD1 (6 bases). The V end was cut by 2 bases, the J end by 3 bases, with 27 bases between. The CDR3 covers 19 residues. CDR1 SQVTM and CDR2 ANQGSEA come from the germline V gene. This CDR3 reads CSVEYATVGWDKQTDTQYF. As DNA, the CDR3 is TGCAGCGTTGAATACGCGACAGTGGGATGGGACAAACAGACAGATACGCAGTATTTT.

This chain joins TRBV6-5 and TRBJ1-6; unclear D gene. This CDR3 comprises 13 residues. Trimming removed 8 bases at V and 7 bases at J, with 12 bases between. The germline V gene has CDR1 MNHEY and CDR2 SVGAGI. CDR3 loop: CASRITENSPLHF. The CDR3 DNA sequence: TGTGCCAGCCGTATTACAGAGAATTCACCCCTCCACTTT.

The CDR3 DNA reads as TGTGCCAGCAGTTCGGGTTACCCTTCCTACGAGCAGTACTTC. Translating gives CASSSGYPSYEQYF. The chain recombines TRBV27 with TRBJ2-7; D unresolved. Deletions cut 4 bases from V and 1 base from J, with 11 bases between. Germline V gene data show CDR1 as MNHEY and CDR2 as SMNVEV (reference sequence). This CDR3 is 14 amino acids long.

The chain uses TRBV4-1 and TRBJ1-4, with no clear D. Germline loops: CDR1 MGHRA, CDR2 YSYEKL. CDR3 length: 14 amino acids. Trimming removed 0 bases from V and 7 bases from J, with 9 bases in between. DNA for the CDR3: TGCGCCAGCAGCCAAGAAAGTTCGGGTGAAAAACTGTTTTTT. As protein: CASSQESSGEKLFF.

The chain couples TRBV4-2 to TRBJ2-5, with D unclear. This CDR3 has 14 residues. Germline V gene lookup returns CDR1 LGHNA and CDR2 YNFKEQ. V was pared by 0 bases and J by 4 bases, with 9 bases between. The DNA for the CDR3 is TGTGCCAGCAGCCAAGAAAGACTCGTAGAGACCCAGTACTTC. Translated, it gives CASSQERLVETQYF.